Following are 3 T cell receptor beta chains from one sample sequenced in a study of quantifying T cell responses using KT2 cells. Study as a whole: RNA was reverse transcribed with TCR alpha and beta constant-region primers.

Each cDNA got a UMI-containing oligo ligated at its 3' end. An equimolar mix of RC1.1 and RC1.2 primed the beta chain across TRBC1 and TRBC2. In TCRdb, the UMI-ligation and nested PCR reads were re-called with MiXCR into one record per CDR3 protein. The sample yields about 41,000 distinct CDR3 sequences, about a sixth seen once. Sequencing was performed on PBMCs spiked with cells of the T cell clone KT2. These receptors were obtained from a human donor.

This clonotype was seen a few times. The chain carries TRBV7-8 and TRBJ2-3, with 11 nucleotides matching TRBD1. Losses at the gene ends were 6 bases for V and 3 bases for J; bases not matched to a gene: 8. Germline-derived CDR1 and CDR2 are SGHVS and FQNEAQ. The CDR3 length is 16 residues. CDR3 DNA sequence: TGTGCCAGCAGTTCCAGGACAGGGGGCCTGACAGATACGCAGTATTTT. Translating gives CASSSRTGGLTDTQYF.

The V gene is TRBV30, the J gene TRBJ2-1, with TRBD2 matching over 8 bases. The CDR3 loop spans 15 amino acids. Germline lookup yields CDR1 GTSNPN and CDR2 SVGIG (reference sequence). With V trimmed by 2 bases and J by 4 bases, 7 bases remained unmatched. CDR3 sequence reads: CAWSRLAGTYNEQFF. The CDR3 coding sequence is TGTGCCTGGAGTCGGCTAGCGGGTACTTACAATGAGCAGTTCTTC.

There are a few counts of this clonotype. J is TRBJ2-7 and V is TRBV6-5; 7 positions match TRBD1. Trimming at V came to 5 bases and at J to 2 bases, leaving 3 bases not matched to a gene. Germline-derived CDR1 and CDR2 are MNHEY and SVGAGI. The CDR3 covers 13 residues. The CDR3 DNA is TGTGCCAGCAGTGGGGACAGCCCCTACGAGCAGTACTTC. It yields the protein CASSGDSPYEQYF.